Presented here are 11 T cell receptor beta chains from one specimen sequenced in a study of T cell repertoires in cytomegalovirus infection. Each CDR3 protein gets one entry after TCRdb re-called the reads with MiXCR. The table lists more than 250,000 distinct CDR3 sequences, roughly 13% of them singletons. The sample comprised PBMCs. The receptors originated from a human donor in good health (CMV status not recorded). Some clones in this sample may be carry-over from other donors' samples.

The V call is TRBV9, the J call TRBJ2-7; D call uncertain. Germline CDR1 and CDR2: SGDLS and YYNGEE. This CDR3 comprises 15 residues. The V end lost 3 bases, the J end lost 1 base, and 14 bases lay between the germline ends. Written as DNA, the CDR3 is TGTGCCAGCAGCGCGACCGACGACACGTCCTACGAGCAGTACTTC. Residues: CASSATDDTSYEQYF. The full variable domain, completed using reference TRBV9 and TRBJ2-7, is DSGVTQTPKHLITATGQRVTLRCSPRSGDLSVYWYQQSLDQGLQFLIQYYNGEERAKGNILERFSAQQFPDLHSELNLSSLELGDSALYFCASSATDDTSYEQYFGPGTRLTVT.

Points on this clonotype: Possible read error: a much larger clone is one base away. This sequence joins TRBV7-2 and TRBJ2-3, with 8 bases matching TRBD1. CDR1 and CDR2 from the germline V gene are SGHTA and FQGNSA. The CDR3 consists of 14 residues. The trim removed 4 bases at V and 5 bases at J, leaving 5 bases unmatched. The CDR3 DNA follows: TGTGCCAGCAGCTCCAGGGGGCTCAGAGATACGCAGTATTTT. This sequence encodes CASSSRGLRDTQYF.

V is TRBV29-1 and J is TRBJ2-4; 7 positions agree with TRBD2. Losses at the gene ends were 1 base for V and 0 bases for J; bases not matched to a gene: 3. CDR3 length: 15 residues. The germline CDR1 and CDR2 sequences are SQVTM and ANQGSEA. The CDR3 spells CSVEGGRGAKNIQYF. As DNA, the CDR3 is TGCAGCGTTGAAGGGGGGAGGGGAGCCAAAAACATTCAGTACTTC.

The rearrangement joins TRBV11-2 to TRBJ2-5; possibly TRBD2 for D (6 bases). Per the germline V gene, CDR1 is SGHAT and CDR2 is FQNNGV. The CDR3 consists of 16 residues. Trimming took off 1 base at V and 2 bases at J, with 14 bases between the two ends. Here the CDR3 reads CASSLGGSGQQETQYF. CDR3 DNA: TGTGCCAGCAGCTTAGGGGGTAGCGGACAACAAGAGACCCAGTACTTC.

This clonotype was counted only a few times. For the CDR3, the DNA is TGTGCCAGCACCCAAGCGGGGGCAGAAAAACTGTTTTTT. Its translation is CASTQAGAEKLFF. This rearrangement joins TRBV6-6 to TRBJ1-4; tentatively, D is TRBD1 (6 bases). Trimming took 7 bases from V and 8 from J, leaving 14 bases between them. This CDR3 region has 13 residues. Germline V gives CDR1 MNHNY, CDR2 SVGAGI (reference sequence).

This clonotype was seen only a few times. The V gene is TRBV20-1, the J gene TRBJ2-7; TRBD1 or TRBD2 may be the D gene (5 bases each). The CDR3 runs 14 residues. From germline, CDR1 is DFQATT and CDR2 SNEGSKA (reference sequence). With 5 bases removed from V and 3 bases from J, the gap between germline ends came to 17 bases. CDR3 bases: TGCAGTGCTGGGTCCCAGGTGGGGGTCTACGAGCAGTACTTC. Its translation: CSAGSQVGVYEQYF.

The CDR3 spells CATSGRLNEQFF. Written as DNA, the CDR3 is TGTGCCACTAGCGGAAGGCTTAATGAGCAGTTCTTC. This chain connects TRBV19 to TRBJ2-1, with TRBD2 matching over 7 bases. V was clipped by 10 bases and J by 7 bases; unmatched bases: 7. From germline, CDR1 is LNHDA and CDR2 SQIVND (reference sequence). The CDR3 sequence is 12 residues long.

This clonotype occurred many times. The chain has TRBV18 and TRBJ1-4; 8 bases line up with TRBD1. This CDR3 has 18 amino acids. V gave up 1 base and J gave up 0 bases; unmatched junction bases: 7. CDR1 KGHSH and CDR2 LQKENI come from the germline V gene. The CDR3 DNA is TGTGCCAGCTCACCACGGGACAGGCCCCTTGCAACTAATGAAAAACTGTTTTTT. Protein sequence: CASSPRDRPLATNEKLFF.

This clonotype has ten or more counts. The CDR3, as DNA: TGTGCCAGCTCACCACAAACAGGGGAATACACTGAAGCTTTCTTT. Translating it yields CASSPQTGEYTEAFF. This chain links TRBV18 with TRBJ1-1; 7 bases fit TRBD1. V was pared by 1 base and J by 3 bases, with 5 bases of the junction left unmatched. The germline V gene has CDR1 KGHSH and CDR2 LQKENI. This CDR3 has 15 residues.

This clonotype occurred many times. The V call is TRBV28, the J call TRBJ2-7; the D is unclear. V was shortened by 3 bases and J by 0 bases, with 12 bases between the two germline ends. The CDR3 has 15 residues. Per germline, CDR1 MDHEN and CDR2 SYDVKM. The CDR3 protein is CASSFALGLSYEQYF. DNA for the CDR3: TGTGCCAGCAGTTTTGCCCTAGGTCTCTCCTACGAGCAGTACTTC. Drawing the rest from reference TRBV28 and TRBJ2-7, the complete variable domain is DVKVTQSSRYLVKRTGEKVFLECVQDMDHENMFWYRQDPGLGLRLIYFSYDVKMKEKGDIPEGYSVSREKKERFSLILESASTNQTSMYLCASSFALGLSYEQYFGPGTRLTVT.

The chain combines TRBV20-1 with TRBJ1-4; TRBD1 is a possible D gene (5 bases). Germline loops: CDR1 DFQATT, CDR2 SNEGSKA (reference sequence). The V gene lost 6 bases and the J gene lost 10 bases, with 27 bases spanning the gap. CDR3 length equals 16 residues. CDR3 protein: CSADVPYQGRKGKLFF. The CDR3, as DNA: TGCAGTGCCGATGTCCCCTACCAGGGCAGAAAAGGAAAACTGTTTTTT.